The sample holds a few counts of the clone carrying this T cell receptor beta chain. Its cognate antigen is unknown. Trimming pared 3 bases from V and 2 bases from J, leaving 9 bases between. Germline assignment: CDR1 SGHRS and CDR2 YFSETQ. This CDR3 contains 14 residues. Construction of the TCR beta libraries employed iRepertoire HTBI primers in conjunction with Arm-PCR of CDR3 regions. Via MiXCR, TCRdb re-called the multiplex PCR reads, giving one row per CDR3 protein. The profile shows 200,000 to 250,000 distinct CDR3 sequences, 20% of them singletons. Time point described: newly diagnosed GD, antithyroid drugs for less than 3 months. The TCR library was made from RNA extracted from PBMCs. The data are from a study of regulatory T cells in long-lasting Graves disease. General study results and limits: Persistent disease preferred TRBV28, TRBJ1-2 and TRBJ2-5; new disease, TRBV20-1 and TRBJ2-1.

The input for sequencing was peripheral blood mononuclear cells (PBMCs), taken at new diagnosis, from a patient treated with antithyroid drugs. This chain links TRBV5-1 with TRBJ2-4; D not resolved. The origin of this receptor is a female donor with Graves disease. The CDR3 loop is CASSSSDTKNIQYF. The CDR3 bases are TGCGCCAGCAGCTCCTCCGACACCAAAAACATTCAGTACTTC.